Below, 2 T cell receptor beta chains from the same sample are listed, as sequenced in a study of blood T cell repertoires in COVID-19. The table came from immunoSEQ multiplex PCR; TCRdb's copy has only in-frame clones and leaves some out. The repertoire consists of a few hundred thousand clones, with roughly 84% occurring once and the leading ten covering 6.8%. The sequencing input was PBMCs or T cells enriched from blood (not recorded which). Receptors were obtained from a woman between 35 and 50 years old who had recovered from COVID-19.

The sample holds one count of this clone. This chain connects TRBV2 to TRBJ2-7, with 10 bases fitting TRBD2. Per germline, CDR1 SNHLY and CDR2 FYNNEI. The CDR3 loop spans 16 amino acids. The junction had 10 bases not matched to a gene; V was cut back by 7 bases and J by 1 base. The CDR3 is CASISLAGVGSYEQYF. CDR3 DNA: TGTGCCAGCATTAGCCTAGCGGGAGTAGGGTCCTACGAGCAGTACTTC. The full variable domain, in which reference TRBV2 and TRBJ2-7 provide the parts outside the CDR3, is EPEVTQTPSHQVTQMGQEVILRCVPISNHLYFYWYRQILGQKVEFLVSFYNNEISEKSEIFDDQFSVERPDGSNFTLKIRSTKLEDSAMYFCASISLAGVGSYEQYFGPGTRLTVT.

In this sample, this clone turned up once. The chain joins TRBV3-1 (or the pseudogene TRBV3-2) to TRBJ1-2, with 8 bases identical to TRBD1. J gave up 8 bases and V 0 bases, and 8 bases lay outside the gene matches. This CDR3 spans 15 amino acids. Germline loops: CDR1 LGHDT, CDR2 YNNKEL (reference sequence). The DNA of the CDR3 is TGTGCCAGCAGCCAAGATAAGTCGACAGGGGAAGGCTACACCTTC. Translated: CASSQDKSTGEGYTF.